These 32 T cell receptor beta chains originate from one sample sequenced in a study of IL-17A CD8 T cells in psoriatic arthritis synovium. The table came from immunoSEQ multiplex PCR; TCRdb's copy has only in-frame clones and leaves some out. Among roughly 2,000 clones listed, 70% to 80% were seen once. IL-17A and IFNgamma secretion assays labeled CD3+ T cells stimulated less than 1.7 hours with PMA and ionomycin. Synovial fluid was aspirated from actively inflamed joints of psoriatic arthritis patients. Sequenced: IFN-gamma+ CD8+ T cells from synovial fluid. Subset denoted: IL-17A-IFNgamma+ memory CD8+ (Tc1) cells. These receptors all stem from a human donor with psoriatic arthritis.

This chain joins TRBV9 and TRBJ2-2; 12 nucleotides align to TRBD1. CDR3 length equals 17 residues. The V gene's germline CDR1 is SGDLS and CDR2 YYNGEE. V lost 0 bases and J lost 4; bases outside the gene matches: 4. Here the CDR3 reads CASSVGDRGQGTGELFF. CDR3 coding DNA: TGTGCCAGCAGCGTAGGGGACAGGGGGCAAGGCACCGGGGAGCTGTTTTTT. The full variable domain, rest sourced from reference TRBV9 and TRBJ2-2, is DSGVTQTPKHLITATGQRVTLRCSPRSGDLSVYWYQQSLDQGLQFLIQYYNGEERAKGNILERFSAQQFPDLHSELNLSSLELGDSALYFCASSVGDRGQGTGELFFGEGSRLTVL.

This clone turned up a few times. The chain carries TRBV9 and TRBJ2-1; D is possibly TRBD1 (6 bases). V dropped 4 bases and J dropped 5 bases, with 13 bases sitting between them. CDR1 and CDR2 from the germline V gene are SGDLS and YYNGEE. This CDR3 is 14 amino acids long. The CDR3 spells CASSPQTGDNEQFF. CDR3 DNA sequence: TGTGCCAGCAGCCCCCAGACAGGTGACAATGAGCAGTTCTTC.

The chain employs TRBV9 and TRBJ2-3; TRBD2 matches 8 bases. CDR3 size: 17 residues. V lost 0 bases, J lost 2 bases, and 8 bases stayed unmatched. Germline CDR1 is SGDLS and CDR2 is YYNGEE. CDR3: CASSVEAAGGATDTQYF. The DNA of the CDR3 is TGTGCCAGCAGCGTAGAGGCGGCGGGGGGTGCCACAGATACGCAGTATTTT.

The chain employs TRBV5-6 and TRBJ1-1; D call uncertain. V was pared by 0 bases and J by 1 base, with 4 bases between. The CDR3 totals 13 residues. The germline V gene encodes CDR1 SGHDT and CDR2 YYEEEE. The DNA of the CDR3 is TGTGCCAGCAGCTTGGCCCCGAACACTGAAGCTTTCTTT. This sequence encodes CASSLAPNTEAFF.

This clone was counted a few times. This sequence joins TRBV19 and TRBJ1-5, with 9 bases matching TRBD1. The CDR3 contains 17 residues. V shed 5 bases, J shed 4 bases, and the junction held 12 bases outside the gene matches. CDR1 and CDR2 from the germline V gene are LNHDA and SQIVND (reference sequence). For the CDR3, the DNA is TGTGCCAGTAGTCCAGACTCCGGGACAGGGTTAAATCAGCCCCAGCATTTT. This sequence encodes CASSPDSGTGLNQPQHF.

For the CDR3, the DNA is TGTGCCAGCAGTGATAGAGTCGGGACAGGGGGCGAAAAACTGTTTTTT. Translation: CASSDRVGTGGEKLFF. This chain connects TRBV6-1 to TRBJ1-4; 12 nucleotides line up with TRBD1. The V segment lost 3 bases and the J segment 8 bases; nucleotides outside the gene matches: 7. Germline V gene sequence: CDR1 MNHNS, CDR2 SASEGT. CDR3 length: 16 amino acids.

This clone was seen only once. The V and J genes are TRBV9 and TRBJ1-5; no firm D call. The V gene's germline CDR1 is SGDLS and CDR2 YYNGEE. The ends were cut back, 2 bases at V and 9 bases at J, with 15 bases in the middle. The CDR3 spans 14 residues. CDR3 sequence: CASSVGVAAGPQHF. CDR3 nucleotide sequence: TGTGCCAGCAGCGTCGGTGTCGCCGCGGGGCCCCAGCATTTT. Full variable domain (outside the CDR3, taken from reference TRBV9 and TRBJ1-5): DSGVTQTPKHLITATGQRVTLRCSPRSGDLSVYWYQQSLDQGLQFLIQYYNGEERAKGNILERFSAQQFPDLHSELNLSSLELGDSALYFCASSVGVAAGPQHFGDGTRLSIL.

V is TRBV6-1 and J is TRBJ1-3; a weak D match, TRBD1 (6 bases). This CDR3 comprises 14 residues. With 8 bases removed from V and 2 bases from J, the gap between germline ends came to 13 bases. Looked up from germline, CDR1 is MNHNS and CDR2 is SASEGT. The CDR3 is CASFARGAGNTIYF. The CDR3 nucleotides read TGTGCCAGCTTTGCCAGGGGCGCTGGAAACACCATATATTTT.

This clone was seen just once. This chain connects TRBV5-2 to TRBJ1-1. TRBV5-2 is termed a pseudogene. There are 15 residues in the CDR3. CDR3 coding DNA: TGCGCCAGCAGCCTCACCTGGGAAAGGGGGGATGAAGCTTTCTTT. Translated, it gives CASSLTWERGDEAFF.

This clone was counted only a few times. This CDR3 reads CASSDNGQGSSEQYF. The DNA for the CDR3 is TGTGCCAGCAGCGATAATGGACAGGGGAGCAGCGAGCAGTACTTC. The chain uses TRBV5-4 and TRBJ2-7; 9 bases fit TRBD1. J gave up 6 bases and V 4 bases, and 11 bases lay outside the gene matches. The CDR3 contains 15 residues. CDR1 and CDR2 from the germline V gene are SGHNT and YYREEE (reference sequence).

V gene TRBV6-1 combines with J gene TRBJ2-3; 7 nucleotides line up with TRBD2. The CDR3 is made up of 15 amino acids. CDR1 is MNHNS, CDR2 SASEGT, per germline. V shed 0 bases and J 1 base; nucleotides not matched to a gene: 1. The CDR3 DNA reads as TGTGCCAGCAGTGAAGCCGCGGGGGGCACAGATACGCAGTATTTT. It is translated as CASSEAAGGTDTQYF.

This clone has just a few counts. CDR3 sequence (DNA): TGTGCCACCAGCCACCCTGACAGGGCCTCTGATGGCTACACCTTC. Its protein is CATSHPDRASDGYTF. The gene calls are TRBV15 and TRBJ1-2; 7 bases agree with TRBD1. This CDR3 has 15 residues. CDR1 is LNHNV and CDR2 is YYDKDF in the germline V gene (reference sequence). V dropped 5 bases and J dropped 6; count of bases not matched to a gene: 12. Complete variable domain (other parts from reference TRBV15 and TRBJ1-2): DAMVIQNPRYQVTQFGKPVTLSCSQTLNHNVMYWYQQKSSQAPKLLFHYYDKDFNNEADTPDNFQSRRPNTSFCFLDIRSPGLGDTAMYLCATSHPDRASDGYTFGSGTRLTVV.

This chain connects TRBV19 to TRBJ2-7; 8 nucleotides match TRBD2. The CDR3 runs to 14 residues. Germline CDR1 reads LNHDA; CDR2 reads SQIVND (reference sequence). With V trimmed by 5 bases and J by 2 bases, 5 bases remained unmatched. CDR3 bases: TGTGCCAGTAGTTCAGCGGGGGTAACCTACGAGCAGTACTTC. Amino acid sequence: CASSSAGVTYEQYF.

DNA of the CDR3: TGCGCCAGCAGCCAACAATGGACTAGCGGGGGGAACAATGAGCAGTTCTTC. Its protein is CASSQQWTSGGNNEQFF. The chain carries TRBV4-1 and TRBJ2-1, with 14 bases matching TRBD2. Germline V gives CDR1 MGHRA, CDR2 YSYEKL. The CDR3 consists of 17 residues. V lost 2 bases to trimming and J lost 5 bases; unmatched junction nucleotides: 5.

Only a few counts were recorded for this clone. V and J are TRBV10-1 and TRBJ1-1; D is unclear. Trimming cost V 3 bases and J 4 bases, with 9 bases left between them. The germline V gene encodes CDR1 WNHNN and CDR2 SYGVQD (reference sequence). The CDR3 is 13 amino acids. CDR3 sequence (DNA): TGCGCCAGCAGTGATCGAGGCAGCACTGAAGCTTTCTTT. It is translated as CASSDRGSTEAFF.

The J gene is TRBJ1-2, the V gene TRBV4-2; D is unclear. Germline V CDR1 and CDR2: LGHNA, YNFKEQ. The CDR3 covers 17 residues. The V end lost 1 base, the J end lost 6 bases, and 21 bases lay between the germline ends. CDR3 DNA sequence: TGTGCCAGCAGCCAAGTTTCCACCTTCCCAGAGGAAGATGGCTACACCTTC. The encoded protein is CASSQVSTFPEEDGYTF.

The rearrangement uses TRBV4-1 and TRBJ2-1; the match to TRBD2 covers 11 bases. The J segment lost 5 bases and the V segment lost 4 bases, leaving 10 bases of the junction unmatched. The CDR3 loop spans 17 amino acids. Germline V gives CDR1 MGHRA, CDR2 YSYEKL. CDR3 nucleotide sequence: TGCGCCAGCAGCCCTGGTAGCGGGGGGGCCTTGGACAATGAGCAGTTCTTC. This gives the protein CASSPGSGGALDNEQFF.

The rearrangement links TRBV5-1 to TRBJ2-7, with 9 bases fitting TRBD2. Trimming cost V 0 bases and J 2 bases; bases outside gene matches: 3. This CDR3 spans 15 amino acids. CDR1 SGHRS and CDR2 YFSETQ come from the germline V gene. The CDR3 spells CASSLGSSGAYEQYF. The DNA of the CDR3 is TGCGCCAGCAGCTTGGGCTCTAGCGGGGCCTACGAGCAGTACTTC.

This clone occurred once. The chain uses TRBV5-4 and TRBJ2-5; 10 positions match TRBD2. Germline-derived CDR1 and CDR2 are SGHNT and YYREEE (reference sequence). CDR3 length: 15 residues. The V gene end was trimmed by 4 bases and the J gene end by 5 bases; junction bases not matched to a gene: 8. The CDR3 sequence is CASSMERGGRETQYF. CDR3 nucleotide sequence: TGTGCCAGCAGCATGGAGCGGGGGGGCAGGGAGACCCAGTACTTC.

This clone was observed a few times. The chain is built from TRBV6-5 and TRBJ1-2; D may be TRBD1 (5 bases). The CDR3 is 13 amino acids. CDR1 and CDR2 from the germline V gene are MNHEY and SVGAGI. The ends were cut back, 6 bases at V and 6 bases at J, with 14 bases in the middle. The CDR3 region has the DNA TGTGCCAGCAGCCCCGGGGGGGGGAATGGCTACACCTTC. This gives the protein CASSPGGGNGYTF.

This clone has a handful of counts. The genes are TRBV6-5 and TRBJ2-3; 10 bases line up with TRBD2. V lost 3 bases, J lost 4 bases, and 4 bases stayed unmatched. The CDR3 contains 15 residues. From germline, CDR1 is MNHEY and CDR2 SVGAGI. The CDR3 region has the DNA TGTGCCAGCAGTTATGTGAGCGGGGGGGCAGATACGCAGTATTTT. It translates to CASSYVSGGADTQYF.

The chain joins TRBV4-3 to TRBJ1-5; D unclear. Looked up from germline, CDR1 is LGHNA and CDR2 is YSLEER. This CDR3 contains 14 residues. Trimming took off 7 bases at V and 2 bases at J, with 12 bases between the two ends. CDR3 in amino acids: CASTPVQGNQPQHF. The DNA of the CDR3 is TGCGCCAGCACCCCGGTCCAAGGCAATCAGCCCCAGCATTTT.

CDR3 bases: TGTGCCAGCACTAGGGATACGCAGTATTTT. Its protein is CASTRDTQYF. This rearrangement joins TRBV7-9 to TRBJ2-3; the D is unclear. CDR1 is SEHNR and CDR2 is FQNEAQ in the germline V gene (reference sequence). There are 10 residues in the CDR3. Trimming shortened V by 7 bases and J by 6 bases, and 5 bases separated the two germline ends.

This clone has a handful of counts. J is TRBJ1-2 and V is TRBV9; possibly TRBD1 for D (6 bases). The CDR3 is 17 amino acids. The V and J ends lost 0 bases and 0 bases respectively, with 15 bases between them. Germline V CDR1 and CDR2: SGDLS, YYNGEE. The DNA of the CDR3 is TGTGCCAGCAGCGTAGATGGACAGTGGAATCCTAACTATGGCTACACCTTC. It specifies CASSVDGQWNPNYGYTF.

This chain uses TRBV9 with TRBJ1-1, with no clear D. The ends were cut back, 0 bases at V and 3 bases at J, with 9 bases in the middle. CDR1 is SGDLS, CDR2 YYNGEE, per germline. The CDR3 totals 14 residues. The CDR3 coding sequence is TGTGCCAGCAGCGTAGGTCCGGGAGACACTGAAGCTTTCTTT. Encoded protein: CASSVGPGDTEAFF.

This chain links TRBV7-9 with TRBJ2-1; D possibly corresponds to TRBD2 (7 bases). V lost 2 bases to trimming and J lost 6 bases, with 11 bases between them. This CDR3 has 14 residues. Germline V gene sequence: CDR1 SEHNR, CDR2 FQNEAQ (reference sequence). CDR3 in amino acids: CASSLWGGLNEQFF. In DNA, the CDR3 is TGTGCCAGCAGCTTATGGGGGGGCCTCAATGAGCAGTTCTTC.

The chain carries TRBV21-1 and TRBJ1-5; no check of the table's D call, TRBD1, against the DNA was made. TRBV21-1 is given as a pseudogene. This CDR3 region has 17 residues. The chain's CDR3 is CASSKVKTGRSNQPQHF. DNA for the CDR3: TGTGCCAGCAGCAAAGTTAAGACAGGGAGAAGCAATCAGCCCCAGCATTTT.

The sample holds one count of this clone. V gene TRBV11-2 combines with J gene TRBJ2-5, with a weak D call TRBD2 (6 bases). The V end lost 0 bases, the J end lost 2 bases, and 10 bases lay between the germline ends. CDR3 length: 15 residues. CDR1 SGHAT and CDR2 FQNNGV come from the germline V gene. The CDR3 loop reads CASSLDMGGQETQYF. The CDR3 DNA is TGTGCCAGCAGCTTAGATATGGGGGGTCAAGAGACCCAGTACTTC.

The V call is TRBV5-6, the J call TRBJ1-2; D remains ambiguous. The V gene's germline CDR1 is SGHDT and CDR2 YYEEEE. The CDR3 has 16 residues. V was shortened by 0 bases and J by 6 bases, with 18 bases between the two germline ends. The CDR3 protein is CASSLARTNRRDGYTF. Written as DNA, the CDR3 is TGTGCCAGCAGCTTGGCCAGGACCAACCGGCGGGATGGCTACACCTTC.

V gene TRBV11-3 combines with J gene TRBJ1-2, with D hard to call. This CDR3 spans 13 amino acids. V was shortened by 4 bases and J by 1 base, with 7 bases between the two germline ends. Per germline, CDR1 SGHNT and CDR2 YENEEA. In DNA form, the CDR3 reads TGTGCCAGCAGCTCGGCGGGTAACTATGGCTACACCTTC. Residues: CASSSAGNYGYTF. Variable domain in full (rest from reference TRBV11-3 and TRBJ1-2): EAGVVQSPRYKIIEKKQPVAFWCNPISGHNTLYWYLQNLGQGPELLIRYENEEAVDDSQLPKDRFSAERLKGVDSTLKIQPAELGDSAVYLCASSSAGNYGYTFGSGTRLTVV.

This clone was observed a single time. This chain joins TRBV12-5 and TRBJ1-1, with D possibly TRBD1 on 5 matching bases. This CDR3 has 12 residues. CDR1 is LGHNT and CDR2 is FRNRAP in the germline V gene. Trimming pared 4 bases from V and 5 bases from J, leaving 8 bases between. The CDR3 DNA reads TGTGCTAGTGGTTGGGGGGTAACTGAAGCTTTCTTT. It translates to CASGWGVTEAFF.

A single count supports this clone. The genes are TRBV7-6 and TRBJ1-2; possible D gene TRBD1, 5 bases. The CDR3 is made up of 16 amino acids. The V end was cut by 5 bases, the J end by 1 base, with 17 bases between. Germline values: CDR1 SGHVS, CDR2 FNYEAQ. DNA of the CDR3: TGTGCCAGCAGCCCCTACTCTGGGGCGAGTAACTATGGCTACACCTTC. It translates to CASSPYSGASNYGYTF.